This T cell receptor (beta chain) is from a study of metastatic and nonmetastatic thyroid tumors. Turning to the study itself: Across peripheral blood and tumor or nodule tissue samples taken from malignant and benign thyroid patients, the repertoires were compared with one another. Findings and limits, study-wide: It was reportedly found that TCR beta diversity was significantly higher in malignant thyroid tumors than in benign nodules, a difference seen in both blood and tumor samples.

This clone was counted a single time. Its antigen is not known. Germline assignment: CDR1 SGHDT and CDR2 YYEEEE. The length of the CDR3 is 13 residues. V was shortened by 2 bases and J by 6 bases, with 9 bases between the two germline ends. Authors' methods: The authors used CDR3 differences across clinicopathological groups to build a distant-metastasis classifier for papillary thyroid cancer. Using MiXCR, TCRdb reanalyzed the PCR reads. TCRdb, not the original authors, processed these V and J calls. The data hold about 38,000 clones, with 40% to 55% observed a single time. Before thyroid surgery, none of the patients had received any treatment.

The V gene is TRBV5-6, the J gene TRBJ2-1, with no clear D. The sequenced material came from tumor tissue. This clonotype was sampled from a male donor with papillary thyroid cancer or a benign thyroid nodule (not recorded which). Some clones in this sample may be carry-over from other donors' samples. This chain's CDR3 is CASSLIPTNEQFF. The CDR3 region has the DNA TGTGCCAGCAGCTTAATCCCGACCAATGAGCAGTTCTTC.